A selection of T cell receptor beta chains follows, all from one sample in a study of blood T cells in healthy people across ages. TCRdb re-analysed the 5' RACE reads in MiXCR, keeping a single row per CDR3 protein. The data show about 640,000 distinct CDR3 sequences, 40% to 45% seen once. The specimen was blood. The receptors originated from an elderly man in good health. The CDR3 runs from the conserved cysteine through the conserved F or W. D genes are given only for firm matches. Rows give clone size only sometimes, using once, few, many, or a class for an expanded clone.

j_gene | v_gene | d_gene | abundance | CDR3aa | CDR3nt
TRBJ1-1 | TRBV20-1 | NA | few | CSALRRGGTEAFF | TGCAGTGCTCTTCGCCGAGGAGGAACTGAAGCTTTCTTT
TRBJ2-1 | TRBV5-1 | TRBD2 | NA | CASSTSGGSLNEQFF | TGTGCCAGCAGCACTAGCGGGGGTTCTTTGAATGAGCAGTTCTTC
TRBJ2-3 | TRBV11-1 | NA | NA | CASSLFGRDPDTQYF | TGTGCCAGCAGCTTATTCGGCCGGGACCCAGATACGCAGTATTTT
TRBJ2-3 | TRBV7-2 | TRBD1 | few | CASSLRGLGSTDTQYF | TGTGCCAGCAGCTTAAGGGGGCTCGGTAGCACAGATACGCAGTATTTT
TRBJ2-6 | TRBV27 | TRBD2 | few | CASSLLGLARSGANVLTF | TGTGCCAGCAGTTTGCTGGGACTAGCGCGCTCTGGGGCCAACGTCCTGACTTTC
TRBJ2-7 | TRBV29-1 | TRBD1 | many | CSVELGPGQGLYEQYF | TGCAGCGTCGAATTGGGTCCGGGACAGGGGCTCTACGAGCAGTACTTC
TRBJ2-1 | TRBV14 | NA | few | CASSQGSVRLSFPEQFF | TGTGCCAGCAGCCAAGGCTCCGTTCGGTTATCTTTTCCGGAGCAGTTCTTC
TRBJ1-2 | TRBV7-2 | NA | NA | CASSKGPEVRGYTF | TGTGCCAGCAGCAAGGGCCCCGAAGTGCGGGGCTACACCTTC
TRBJ1-2 | TRBV20-1 | TRBD1 | NA | CSATTGREGYTF | TGCAGTGCTACGACAGGGCGAGAAGGCTACACCTTC
TRBJ2-5 | TRBV24-1 | NA | once | CATSDLRKGRTQYF | TGTGCCACCAGTGATTTAAGGAAGGGGAGGACCCAGTACTTC
TRBJ2-3 | TRBV25-1 | NA | many | CASSAGAGAQYF | TGTGCCAGCAGCGCAGGGGCCGGCGCGCAGTATTTT
TRBJ2-7 | TRBV11-3 | NA | NA | CASSFRTSGEQYF | TGTGCCAGCAGCTTCAGGACTTCGGGTGAGCAGTACTTC
TRBJ2-2 | TRBV28 | NA | NA | CATSNTRELFF | TGTGCCACAAGTAACACCAGGGAGCTGTTTTTT
TRBJ1-6 | TRBV7-2 | NA | NA | CASSFRSPPHF | TGTGCCAGCAGCTTTAGATCACCCCCCCACTTT
TRBJ2-1 | TRBV29-1 | TRBD1 | NA | CSVVDRGHEQFF | TGCAGCGTCGTGGACAGGGGTCATGAGCAGTTCTTC
TRBJ2-1 | TRBV3-1 | TRBD2 | few | CASSPSGGNYNEQFF | TGTGCCAGCAGCCCTAGCGGGGGAAACTACAATGAGCAGTTCTTC
TRBJ1-6 | TRBV7-9 | NA | few | CASSPSGQQSPLHF | TGTGCCAGCAGCCCGTCTGGACAGCAGTCACCCCTCCACTTT
TRBJ2-1 | TRBV6-6 | NA | NA | CVSSSPGFSSYNEQFF | TGTGTCAGCAGTTCTCCCGGATTCAGCTCCTACAATGAGCAGTTCTTC
TRBJ2-2 | TRBV7-9 | NA | NA | CASSPFSGRIGDTGELFF | TGTGCCAGCAGCCCCTTCTCAGGGCGTATCGGGGACACCGGGGAGCTGTTTTTT
TRBJ2-3 | TRBV5-6 | NA | NA | CASRGTRIRTQYF | TGTGCCAGCAGGGGGACGCGGATCCGTACGCAGTATTTT
TRBJ2-6 | TRBV28 | NA | NA | CASSLISSGANVLTF | TGTGCCAGCAGTTTAATCTCCTCTGGGGCCAACGTCCTGACTTTC
TRBJ2-7 | TRBV14 | NA | few | CASSPRETYEQYF | TGTGCCAGCAGCCCCCGGGAAACCTACGAGCAGTACTTC
TRBJ2-3 | TRBV7-9 | NA | few | CASSSGRPFPTDTQYF | TGTGCCAGCAGCTCCGGACGGCCTTTTCCCACAGATACGCAGTATTTT
TRBJ2-5 | TRBV7-9 | TRBD2 | NA | CASSRGAGGIQETQYF | TGTGCCAGCAGCCGAGGAGCGGGAGGGATCCAAGAGACCCAGTACTTC
TRBJ1-5 | TRBV7-6 | NA | few | CASSLVGGKPQHF | TGTGCCAGCAGCTTAGTGGGGGGGAAGCCCCAGCATTTT
TRBJ1-4 | TRBV20-1 | NA | NA | CSAHDRTKGEKLFF | TGCAGTGCGCATGACCGAACTAAAGGGGAAAAACTGTTTTTT
TRBJ2-7 | TRBV20-1 | NA | NA | CSAMGGADYEQYF | TGCAGTGCAATGGGGGGGGCTGATTACGAGCAGTACTTC
TRBJ2-2 | TRBV4-2 | TRBD1 | NA | CASSRDGQGAGTGELFF | TGTGCCAGCAGCCGGGATGGACAGGGGGCAGGCACCGGGGAGCTGTTTTTT
TRBJ2-5 | TRBV10-3 | NA | NA | CAISGPGGGHQETQYF | TGTGCCATCAGTGGCCCAGGGGGGGGACACCAAGAGACCCAGTACTTC
TRBJ2-7 | TRBV11-3 | NA | NA | CASSPGREYNEQYF | TGTGCCAGCAGCCCTGGCAGGGAGTACAATGAGCAGTACTTC
TRBJ2-7 | TRBV7-2 | NA | few | CASSLGQRTEQYF | TGTGCCAGCAGCTTAGGCCAACGAACAGAGCAGTACTTC
TRBJ2-3 | TRBV20-1 | TRBD1 | NA | CSASPEQGAWTQYF | TGCAGTGCCAGCCCCGAGCAGGGGGCTTGGACGCAGTATTTT
TRBJ2-7 | TRBV5-1 | NA | NA | CASSLLGEDPYF | TGCGCCAGCAGCTTACTGGGGGAAGACCCGTACTTC
TRBJ2-4 | TRBV30 | TRBD2 | NA | CARSVRLAGSLNIQYF | TGTGCCCGGAGTGTAAGGCTAGCGGGATCTCTAAACATTCAGTACTTC
TRBJ2-3 | TRBV6-5 | TRBD2 | NA | CASSSGTSGSPDTQYF | TGTGCCAGCAGCAGCGGGACTAGCGGGAGCCCAGATACGCAGTATTTT
TRBJ2-3 | TRBV27 | NA | few | CASSLTGTVATDTQYF | TGTGCCAGCAGTTTAACCGGGACCGTCGCCACAGATACGCAGTATTTT
TRBJ2-1 | TRBV9 | NA | NA | CASSVLDRHNEQFF | TGTGCCAGCAGCGTACTCGACAGACACAATGAGCAGTTCTTC
TRBJ1-6 | TRBV28 | NA | NA | CASTNTRGNNSPLHF | TGTGCCAGCACCAACACGAGGGGGAATAATTCACCCCTCCACTTT
TRBJ1-6 | TRBV7-3 | NA | NA | CASSTGRGTPLHF | TGTGCCAGCAGCACAGGCCGGGGGACGCCCCTCCACTTT
TRBJ2-5 | TRBV20-1 | TRBD2 | many | CSASDAGGIQETQYF | TGCAGTGCTAGCGATGCGGGGGGGATACAAGAGACCCAGTACTTC
TRBJ1-4 | TRBV28 | NA | NA | CASRPGGDEKLFF | TGTGCCAGCAGGCCGGGGGGGGATGAAAAACTGTTTTTT
TRBJ2-7 | TRBV25-1 | TRBD2 | NA | CASRGTSGGWLYF | TGTGCCAGCAGGGGGACTAGCGGGGGTTGGCTGTACTTC
TRBJ2-4 | TRBV6-2/TRBV6-3 | NA | few | CASTRQADQIKNIQYF | TGTGCCAGCACCCGACAGGCTGATCAGATCAAAAACATTCAGTACTTC
TRBJ1-6 | TRBV12-3/TRBV12-4 | TRBD1 | many | CASSQGTENSPLHF | TGTGCCAGCAGCCAAGGGACAGAGAATTCACCCCTCCACTTT
TRBJ2-4 | TRBV6-2/TRBV6-3 | TRBD1 | once | CASSSGGAAKNIQYF | TGTGCCAGCAGTTCAGGGGGCGCCGCCAAAAACATTCAGTACTTC
TRBJ2-1 | TRBV27 | TRBD2 | NA | CASRLSGGALIDEQFF | TGTGCCAGCAGACTAAGCGGGGGGGCTCTTATTGATGAGCAGTTCTTC
TRBJ2-7 | TRBV20-1 | TRBD2 | few | CSARTSGPSYEQYF | TGCAGTGCTAGAACTAGCGGACCTTCCTACGAGCAGTACTTC
TRBJ2-1 | TRBV20-1 | NA | NA | CSASYGRGRHNDEQFF | TGCAGTGCTAGTTATGGGCGGGGGCGGCATAACGATGAGCAGTTCTTC
TRBJ2-1 | TRBV7-2 | NA | NA | CASSLGGGGLEEFF | TGTGCCAGCAGCTTAGGAGGCGGCGGCCTAGAGGAGTTCTTC
TRBJ2-7 | TRBV2 | TRBD2 | NA | CASNSLAASSYEQYF | TGTGCCAGCAACTCCCTAGCGGCTAGCTCCTACGAGCAGTACTTC